Below, one T cell receptor beta chain is given with its context. Sample treatment: oral pan-JAK inhibitor, 5-10 mg twice daily. This record belongs to a study of CD8+ T cells in alopecia areata. The overall study: Among treated patients, oral tofacitinib was administered at 5 to 10 mg twice daily.

Sequencing templates came from extracted RNA that was reverse transcribed into cDNA. The method was immunoSEQ multiplex PCR; TCRdb's version includes in-frame clones alone and lacks a portion of them. This table has approximately 190,000 clones, more than 45% appearing once. This sample comprised CD4+ T cells sorted from blood, obtained at week 24, from a patient treated with tofacitinib. This receptor was obtained from a human donor with alopecia areata.

The DNA for the CDR3 is TGCGCCAGCAGCCCTACCCAAGGACAGGGCGGTACTGAAGCTTTCTTT. Amino acid sequence: CASSPTQGQGGTEAFF. The chain uses TRBV5-1 and TRBJ1-1; 8 positions agree with TRBD1. Germline CDR1 reads SGHRS; CDR2 reads YFSETQ. The CDR3 spans 16 residues. Trimming cost V 4 bases and J 5 bases; bases outside gene matches: 13.